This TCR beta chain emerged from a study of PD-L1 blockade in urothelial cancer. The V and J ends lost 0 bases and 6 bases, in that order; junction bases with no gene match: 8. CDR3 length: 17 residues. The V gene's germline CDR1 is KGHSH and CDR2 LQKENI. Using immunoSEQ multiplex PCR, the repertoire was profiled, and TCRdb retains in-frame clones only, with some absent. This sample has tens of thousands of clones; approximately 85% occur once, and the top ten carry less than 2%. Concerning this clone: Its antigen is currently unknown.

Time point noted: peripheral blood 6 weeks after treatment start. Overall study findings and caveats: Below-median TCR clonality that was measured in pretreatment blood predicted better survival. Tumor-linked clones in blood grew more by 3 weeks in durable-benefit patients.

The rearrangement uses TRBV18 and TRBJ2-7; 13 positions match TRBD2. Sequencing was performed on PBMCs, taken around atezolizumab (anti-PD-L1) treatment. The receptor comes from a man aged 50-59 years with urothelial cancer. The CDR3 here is CASSPPSGTSGRAEQYF. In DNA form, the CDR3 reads TGTGCCAGCTCACCACCGAGCGGAACTAGCGGGAGGGCCGAGCAGTACTTC.